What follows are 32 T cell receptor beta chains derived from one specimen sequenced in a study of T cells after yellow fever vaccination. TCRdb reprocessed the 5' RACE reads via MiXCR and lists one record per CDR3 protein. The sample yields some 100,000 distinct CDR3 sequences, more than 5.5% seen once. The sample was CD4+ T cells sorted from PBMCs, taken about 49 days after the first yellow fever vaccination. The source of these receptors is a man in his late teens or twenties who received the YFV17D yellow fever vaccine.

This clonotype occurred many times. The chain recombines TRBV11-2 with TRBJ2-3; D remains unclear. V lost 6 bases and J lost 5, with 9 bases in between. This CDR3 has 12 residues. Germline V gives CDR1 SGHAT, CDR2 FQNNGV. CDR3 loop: CASRTTGDTQYF. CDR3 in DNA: TGTGCCAGCAGGACCACGGGAGATACGCAGTATTTT.

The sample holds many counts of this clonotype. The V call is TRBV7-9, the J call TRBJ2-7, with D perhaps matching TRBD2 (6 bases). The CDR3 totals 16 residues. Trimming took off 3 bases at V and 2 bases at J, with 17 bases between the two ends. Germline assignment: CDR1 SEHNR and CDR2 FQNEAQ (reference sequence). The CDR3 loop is CASSFGREVPTYEQYF. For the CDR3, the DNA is TGTGCCAGCAGCTTCGGAAGGGAGGTCCCAACCTACGAGCAGTACTTC. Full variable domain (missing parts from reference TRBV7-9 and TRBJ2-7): DTGVSQNPRHKITKRGQNVTFRCDPISEHNRLYWYRQTLGQGPEFLTYFQNEAQLEKSRLLSDRFSAERPKGSFSTLEIQRTEQGDSAMYLCASSFGREVPTYEQYFGPGTRLTVT.

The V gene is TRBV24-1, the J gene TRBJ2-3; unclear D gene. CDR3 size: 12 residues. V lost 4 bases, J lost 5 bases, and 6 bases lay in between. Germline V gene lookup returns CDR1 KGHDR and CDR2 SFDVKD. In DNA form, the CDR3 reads TGTGCCACCAGTGACAAGCTAGATACGCAGTATTTT. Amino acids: CATSDKLDTQYF.

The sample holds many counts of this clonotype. The CDR3 nucleotides read TGTGCCACCAGCAGAGAAGGGAAGTGGGGCTATGGCTACACCTTC. This encodes CATSREGKWGYGYTF. The rearrangement joins TRBV15 to TRBJ1-2; D is uncertain. Between the trimmed V and J ends, which lost 0 bases and 4 bases, there was a span of 12 bases. CDR1 LNHNV and CDR2 YYDKDF come from the germline V gene (reference sequence). The length of the CDR3 is 15 residues. The whole variable domain, remainder taken from reference TRBV15 and TRBJ1-2, is DAMVIQNPRYQVTQFGKPVTLSCSQTLNHNVMYWYQQKSSQAPKLLFHYYDKDFNNEADTPDNFQSRRPNTSFCFLDIRSPGLGDTAMYLCATSREGKWGYGYTFGSGTRLTVV.

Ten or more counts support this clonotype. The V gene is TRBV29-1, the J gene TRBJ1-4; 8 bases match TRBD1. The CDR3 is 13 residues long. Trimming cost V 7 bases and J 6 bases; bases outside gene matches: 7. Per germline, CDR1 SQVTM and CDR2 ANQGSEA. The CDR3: CSASGGADEKLFF. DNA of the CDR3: TGCAGCGCCTCAGGGGGCGCGGATGAAAAACTGTTTTTT.

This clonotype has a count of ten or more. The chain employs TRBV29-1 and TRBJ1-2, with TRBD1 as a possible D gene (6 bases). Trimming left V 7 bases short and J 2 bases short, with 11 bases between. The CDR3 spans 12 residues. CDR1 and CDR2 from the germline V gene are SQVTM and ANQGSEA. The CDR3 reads CSGSGTNYGYTF. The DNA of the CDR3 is TGCAGCGGTTCCGGGACAAACTATGGCTACACCTTC.

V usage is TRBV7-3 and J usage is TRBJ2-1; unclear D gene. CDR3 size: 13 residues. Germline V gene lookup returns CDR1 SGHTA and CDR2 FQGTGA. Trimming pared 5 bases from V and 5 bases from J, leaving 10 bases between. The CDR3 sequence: CASSPVWDNEQFF. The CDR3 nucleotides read TGTGCCAGCAGCCCGGTGTGGGACAATGAGCAGTTCTTC.

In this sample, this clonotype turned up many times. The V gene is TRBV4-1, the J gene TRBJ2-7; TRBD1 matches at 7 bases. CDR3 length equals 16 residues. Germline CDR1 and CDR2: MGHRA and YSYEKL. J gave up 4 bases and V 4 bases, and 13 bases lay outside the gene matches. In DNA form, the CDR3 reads TGCGCCAGCAGCCCCAGACAGGGTTCGATTTTTTACGAGCAGTACGTC. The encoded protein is CASSPRQGSIFYEQYV.

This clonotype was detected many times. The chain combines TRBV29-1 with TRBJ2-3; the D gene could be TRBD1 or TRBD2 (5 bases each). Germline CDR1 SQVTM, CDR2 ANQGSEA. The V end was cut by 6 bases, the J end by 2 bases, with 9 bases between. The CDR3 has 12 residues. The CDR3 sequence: CSVRGFTDTQYF. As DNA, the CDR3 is TGCAGCGTCCGGGGCTTCACAGATACGCAGTATTTT.

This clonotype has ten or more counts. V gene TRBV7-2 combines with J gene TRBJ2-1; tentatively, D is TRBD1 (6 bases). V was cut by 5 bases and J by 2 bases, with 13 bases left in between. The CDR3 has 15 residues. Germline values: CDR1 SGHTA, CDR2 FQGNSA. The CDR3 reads CASSTGTSTYNEQFF. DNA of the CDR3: TGTGCCAGCAGCACCGGGACAAGTACCTACAATGAGCAGTTCTTC.

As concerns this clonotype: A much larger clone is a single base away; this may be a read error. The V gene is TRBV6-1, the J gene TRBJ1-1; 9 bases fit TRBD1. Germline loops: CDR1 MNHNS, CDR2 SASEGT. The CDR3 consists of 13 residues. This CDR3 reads CASSDRGGTEAVF. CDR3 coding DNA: TGTGCCAGCTCGGACAGGGGAGGAACTGAAGCTGTCTTT.

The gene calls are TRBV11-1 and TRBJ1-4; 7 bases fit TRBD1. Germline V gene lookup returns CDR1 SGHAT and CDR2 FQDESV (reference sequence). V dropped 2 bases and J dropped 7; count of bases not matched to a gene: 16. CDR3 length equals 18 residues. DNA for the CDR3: TGTGCCAGCAGCTTATGGACAGGCGCCCGAAGAGGGGTTGAAAAACTGTTTTTT. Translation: CASSLWTGARRGVEKLFF.

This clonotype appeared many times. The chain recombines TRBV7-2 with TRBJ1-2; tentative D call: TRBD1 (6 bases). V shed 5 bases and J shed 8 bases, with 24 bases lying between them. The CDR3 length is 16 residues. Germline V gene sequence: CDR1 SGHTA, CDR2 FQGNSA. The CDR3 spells CASSPNTQGPAWGYTF. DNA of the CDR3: TGTGCCAGCAGCCCCAATACCCAGGGGCCGGCTTGGGGCTACACCTTC. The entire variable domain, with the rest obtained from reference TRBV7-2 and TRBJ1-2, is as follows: GAGVSQSPSNKVTEKGKDVELRCDPISGHTALYWYRQSLGQGLEFLIYFQGNSAPDKSGLPSDRFSAERTGGSVSTLTIQRTQQEDSAVYLCASSPNTQGPAWGYTFGSGTRLTVV.

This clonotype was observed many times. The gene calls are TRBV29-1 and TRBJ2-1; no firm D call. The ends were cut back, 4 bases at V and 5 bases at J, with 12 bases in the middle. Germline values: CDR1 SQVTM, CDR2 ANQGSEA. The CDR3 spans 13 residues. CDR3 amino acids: CSVAPRFNNEQFF. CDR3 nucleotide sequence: TGCAGCGTTGCTCCGCGATTCAACAATGAGCAGTTCTTC.

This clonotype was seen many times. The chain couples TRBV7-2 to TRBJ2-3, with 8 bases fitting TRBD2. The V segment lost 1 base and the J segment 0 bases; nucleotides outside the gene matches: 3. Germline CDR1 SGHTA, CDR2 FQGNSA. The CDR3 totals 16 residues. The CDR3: CASSLVRGGSTDTQYF. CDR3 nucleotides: TGTGCCAGCAGCTTAGTACGGGGGGGGAGCACAGATACGCAGTATTTT.

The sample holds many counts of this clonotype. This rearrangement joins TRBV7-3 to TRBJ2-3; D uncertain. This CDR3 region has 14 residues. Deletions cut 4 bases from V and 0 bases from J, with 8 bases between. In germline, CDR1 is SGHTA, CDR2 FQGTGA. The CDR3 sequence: CASSYDTSTDTQYF. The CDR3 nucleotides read TGTGCCAGCAGCTATGACACTAGCACAGATACGCAGTATTTT.

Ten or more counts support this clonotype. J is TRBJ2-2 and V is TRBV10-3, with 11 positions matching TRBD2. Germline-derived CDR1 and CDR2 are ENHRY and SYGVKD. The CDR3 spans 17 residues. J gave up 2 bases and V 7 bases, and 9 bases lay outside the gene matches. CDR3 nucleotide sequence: TGTGCCATCAAGAGCCTAGCGGGGGGCCCAAACACCGGGGAGCTGTTTTTT. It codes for CAIKSLAGGPNTGELFF.

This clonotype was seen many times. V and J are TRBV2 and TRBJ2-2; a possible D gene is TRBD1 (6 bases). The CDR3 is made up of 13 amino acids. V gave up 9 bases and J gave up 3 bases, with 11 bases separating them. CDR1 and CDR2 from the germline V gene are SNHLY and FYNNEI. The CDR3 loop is CASRGMDTGELFF. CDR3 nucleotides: TGTGCCAGTAGGGGGATGGACACCGGGGAGCTGTTTTTT. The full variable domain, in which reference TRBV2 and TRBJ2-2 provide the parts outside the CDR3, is EPEVTQTPSHQVTQMGQEVILRCVPISNHLYFYWYRQILGQKVEFLVSFYNNEISEKSEIFDDQFSVERPDGSNFTLKIRSTKLEDSAMYFCASRGMDTGELFFGEGSRLTVL.

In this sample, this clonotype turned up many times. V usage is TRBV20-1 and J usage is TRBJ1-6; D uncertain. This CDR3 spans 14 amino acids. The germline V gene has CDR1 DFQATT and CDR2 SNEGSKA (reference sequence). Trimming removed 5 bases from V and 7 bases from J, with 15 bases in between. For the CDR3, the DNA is TGCAGTGCTCCAAATACCCTGGGAAATTCACCCCTCCACTTT. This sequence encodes CSAPNTLGNSPLHF.

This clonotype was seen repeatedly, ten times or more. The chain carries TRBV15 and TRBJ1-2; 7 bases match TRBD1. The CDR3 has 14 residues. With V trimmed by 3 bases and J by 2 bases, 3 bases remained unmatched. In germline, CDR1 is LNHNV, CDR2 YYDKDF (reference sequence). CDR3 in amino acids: CATSRQTGNYGYTF. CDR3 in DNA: TGTGCCACCAGCAGGCAGACAGGGAACTATGGCTACACCTTC. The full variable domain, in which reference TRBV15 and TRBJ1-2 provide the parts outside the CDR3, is DAMVIQNPRYQVTQFGKPVTLSCSQTLNHNVMYWYQQKSSQAPKLLFHYYDKDFNNEADTPDNFQSRRPNTSFCFLDIRSPGLGDTAMYLCATSRQTGNYGYTFGSGTRLTVV.

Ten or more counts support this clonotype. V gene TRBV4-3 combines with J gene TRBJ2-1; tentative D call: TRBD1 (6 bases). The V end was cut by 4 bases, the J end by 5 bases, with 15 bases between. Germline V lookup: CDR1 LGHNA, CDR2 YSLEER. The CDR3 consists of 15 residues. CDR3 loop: CASSRYWTDNNEQFF. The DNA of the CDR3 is TGCGCCAGCAGCCGCTATTGGACAGACAACAATGAGCAGTTCTTC.

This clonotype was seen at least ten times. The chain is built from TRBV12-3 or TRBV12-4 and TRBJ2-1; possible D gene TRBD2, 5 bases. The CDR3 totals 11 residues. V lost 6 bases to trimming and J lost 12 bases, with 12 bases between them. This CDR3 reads CASSLGSGQFF. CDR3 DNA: TGTGCCAGCAGCTTGGGGAGTGGGCAGTTCTTC.

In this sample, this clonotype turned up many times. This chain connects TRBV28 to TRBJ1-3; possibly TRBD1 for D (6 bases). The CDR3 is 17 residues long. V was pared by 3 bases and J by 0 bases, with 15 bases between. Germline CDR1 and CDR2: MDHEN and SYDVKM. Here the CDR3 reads CASSLAGGGLSGNTIYF. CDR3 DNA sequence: TGTGCCAGCAGTTTGGCTGGGGGGGGCCTCTCTGGAAACACCATATATTTT.

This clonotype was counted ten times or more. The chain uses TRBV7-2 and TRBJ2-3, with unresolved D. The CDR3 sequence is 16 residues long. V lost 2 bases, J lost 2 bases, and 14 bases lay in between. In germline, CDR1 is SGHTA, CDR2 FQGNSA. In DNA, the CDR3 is TGTGCCAGCAGCTTATCCGTGGGAACAGCCACAGATACGCAGTATTTT. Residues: CASSLSVGTATDTQYF.

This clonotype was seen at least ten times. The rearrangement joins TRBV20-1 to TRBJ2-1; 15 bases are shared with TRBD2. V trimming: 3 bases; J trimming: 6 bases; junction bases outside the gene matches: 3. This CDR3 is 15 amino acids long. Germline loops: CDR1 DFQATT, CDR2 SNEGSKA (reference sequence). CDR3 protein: CSASRTSGGANEQFF. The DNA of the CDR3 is TGCAGTGCTAGCCGGACTAGCGGGGGGGCCAATGAGCAGTTCTTC.

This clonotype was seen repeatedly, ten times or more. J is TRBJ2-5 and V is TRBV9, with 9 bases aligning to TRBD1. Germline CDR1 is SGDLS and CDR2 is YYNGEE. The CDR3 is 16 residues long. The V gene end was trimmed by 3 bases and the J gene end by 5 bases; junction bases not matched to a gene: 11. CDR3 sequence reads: CASSGSGTGKAETQYF. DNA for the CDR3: TGTGCCAGCAGCGGGTCCGGGACAGGGAAGGCCGAGACCCAGTACTTC.

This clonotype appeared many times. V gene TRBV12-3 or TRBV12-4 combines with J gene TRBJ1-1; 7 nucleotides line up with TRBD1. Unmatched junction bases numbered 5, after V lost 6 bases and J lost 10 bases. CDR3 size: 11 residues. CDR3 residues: CASSLQGGAFF. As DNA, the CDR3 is TGTGCCAGCAGCCTCCAGGGGGGAGCTTTCTTT.

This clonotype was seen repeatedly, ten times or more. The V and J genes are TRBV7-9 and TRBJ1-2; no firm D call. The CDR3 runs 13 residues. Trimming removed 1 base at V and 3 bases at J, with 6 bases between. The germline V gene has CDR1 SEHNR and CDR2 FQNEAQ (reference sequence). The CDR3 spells CASSLGADYGYTF. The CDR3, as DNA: TGTGCCAGCAGCTTAGGGGCAGACTATGGCTACACCTTC.

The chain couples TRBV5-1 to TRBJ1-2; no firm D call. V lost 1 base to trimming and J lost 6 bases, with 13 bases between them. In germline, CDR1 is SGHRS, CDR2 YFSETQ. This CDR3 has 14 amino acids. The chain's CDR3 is CASSLTGPPDGYTF. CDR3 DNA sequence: TGCGCCAGCAGCTTGACGGGCCCTCCTGATGGCTACACCTTC.

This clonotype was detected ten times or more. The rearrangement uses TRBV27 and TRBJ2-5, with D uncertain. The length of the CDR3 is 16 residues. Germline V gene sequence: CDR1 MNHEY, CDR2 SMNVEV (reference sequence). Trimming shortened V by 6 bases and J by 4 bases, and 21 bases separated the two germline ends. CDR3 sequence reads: CASSPNGRSRRETQYF. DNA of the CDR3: TGTGCCAGCAGCCCGAATGGACGGAGCAGGCGAGAGACCCAGTACTTC.

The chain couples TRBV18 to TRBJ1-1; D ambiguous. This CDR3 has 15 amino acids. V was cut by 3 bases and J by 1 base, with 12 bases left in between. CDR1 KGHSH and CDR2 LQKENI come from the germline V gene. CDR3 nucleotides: TGTGCCAGCTCACCCATAAGGGTGAAGAACACTGAAGCTTTCTTT. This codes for CASSPIRVKNTEAFF. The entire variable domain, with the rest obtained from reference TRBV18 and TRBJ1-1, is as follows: NAGVMQNPRHLVRRRGQEARLRCSPMKGHSHVYWYRQLPEEGLKFMVYLQKENIIDESGMPKERFSAEFPKEGPSILRIQQVVRGDSAAYFCASSPIRVKNTEAFFGQGTRLTVV.

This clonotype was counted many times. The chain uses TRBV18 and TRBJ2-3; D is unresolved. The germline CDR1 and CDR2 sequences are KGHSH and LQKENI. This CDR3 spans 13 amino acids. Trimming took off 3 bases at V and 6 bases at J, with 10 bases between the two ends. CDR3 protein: CASSPMNVDTQYF. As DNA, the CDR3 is TGTGCCAGCTCACCTATGAATGTGGATACGCAGTATTTT. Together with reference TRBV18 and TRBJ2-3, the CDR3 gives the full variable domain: NAGVMQNPRHLVRRRGQEARLRCSPMKGHSHVYWYRQLPEEGLKFMVYLQKENIIDESGMPKERFSAEFPKEGPSILRIQQVVRGDSAAYFCASSPMNVDTQYFGPGTRLTVL.